These 29 T cell receptor beta chains originate from one sample sequenced in a study of neoadjuvant anti-PD-1 for oral cavity cancer. Some clones are missing from TCRdb's copy, which holds only in-frame ones; the method was immunoSEQ multiplex PCR. This sample has tens of thousands of clones, with around 82% found just once. The sequenced sample was PBMCs, obtained before nivolumab (anti-PD-1) treatment. These receptors came from a person aged 35-79 years with oral cavity squamous cell carcinoma.

The J gene is TRBJ1-1, the V gene TRBV10-3; D is unresolved. Trimming left V 2 bases short and J 6 bases short, with 16 bases between. Germline loops: CDR1 ENHRY, CDR2 SYGVKD. This CDR3 has 15 amino acids. DNA for the CDR3: TGTGCCATCAGTGAGAATGCAGGAGGGCCCGCTGAAGCTTTCTTT. This encodes CAISENAGGPAEAFF.

The rearrangement links TRBV29-1 to TRBJ1-2; D is perhaps TRBD1 (6 bases). Deletions cut 6 bases from V and 0 bases from J, with 20 bases between. In germline, CDR1 is SQVTM, CDR2 ANQGSEA. This CDR3 is 16 amino acids long. The CDR3, as DNA: TGCAGCGTCGGGACAACTCATCTTATTCCTAACTATGGCTACACCTTC. Translation gives CSVGTTHLIPNYGYTF.

The chain combines TRBV30 with TRBJ2-5; 9 nucleotides match TRBD2. The CDR3 is 15 residues long. V lost 2 bases to trimming and J lost 5 bases; unmatched junction nucleotides: 9. Germline CDR1 reads GTSNPN; CDR2 reads SVGIG (reference sequence). CDR3 protein: CAWSRGSGSAETQYF. The CDR3 region has the DNA TGTGCCTGGAGTCGGGGTAGCGGGAGTGCGGAGACCCAGTACTTC.

The chain employs TRBV6-1 and TRBJ2-2, with 14 bases fitting TRBD2. The CDR3 is made up of 15 amino acids. CDR1 and CDR2 (germline): MNHNS, SASEGT. Trimming at V came to 4 bases and at J to 7 bases, leaving 2 bases not matched to a gene. CDR3 protein: CASSGGLAGVGELFF. The CDR3 DNA follows: TGTGCCAGCAGTGGGGGACTAGCGGGAGTCGGGGAGCTGTTTTTT.

The chain has TRBV10-3 and TRBJ2-3, with 7 bases matching TRBD2. V dropped 1 base and J dropped 5; count of bases not matched to a gene: 9. CDR3 length equals 16 residues. CDR1 and CDR2 (germline): ENHRY, SYGVKD. CDR3 sequence reads: CAISEYPSGRRDTQYF. The CDR3, as DNA: TGTGCCATCAGTGAGTACCCTAGCGGCCGACGAGATACGCAGTATTTT.

This clone was counted a few times. The CDR3 sequence: CASSARSGEAFF. The CDR3 DNA sequence: TGTGCCAGCAGTGCCCGGTCCGGGGAGGCTTTCTTT. This chain joins TRBV28 and TRBJ1-1; D is uncertain. V gave up 5 bases and J gave up 11 bases, with 15 bases separating them. The germline gives CDR1 MDHEN, CDR2 SYDVKM. CDR3 size: 12 residues.

J is TRBJ2-1 and V is TRBV7-9; D gene ambiguous. The CDR3 loop spans 12 amino acids. Germline CDR1 is SEHNR and CDR2 is FQNEAQ (reference sequence). V gave up 0 bases and J gave up 9 bases, with 6 bases separating them. The CDR3 sequence is CASSLATREQFF. The CDR3 DNA reads as TGTGCCAGCAGCTTAGCTACCCGTGAGCAGTTCTTC.

The sample holds a few counts of this clone. The chain joins TRBV7-9 to TRBJ2-7; 9 bases fit TRBD1. J was trimmed by 2 bases and V by 1 base; bases with no gene match: 3. CDR3 length equals 15 residues. Germline V gene data show CDR1 as SEHNR and CDR2 as FQNEAQ (reference sequence). The CDR3 spells CASSLGDRGAYEQYF. As DNA, the CDR3 is TGTGCCAGCAGCTTAGGAGACAGGGGGGCCTACGAGCAGTACTTC.

The chain recombines TRBV9 with TRBJ2-1; no firm D call. Germline V gives CDR1 SGDLS, CDR2 YYNGEE. CDR3 length equals 15 residues. The V end was cut by 0 bases, the J end by 4 bases, with 11 bases between. The CDR3 DNA reads TGTGCCAGCAGCGTAGCTAGGCTAGTATACAATGAGCAGTTCTTC. Amino acid sequence: CASSVARLVYNEQFF.

The chain combines TRBV5-1 with TRBJ1-4, with D uncertain. V lost 0 bases and J 5 bases, leaving 14 bases between the germline ends. CDR3 size: 16 residues. Germline V gene sequence: CDR1 SGHRS, CDR2 YFSETQ. The CDR3 DNA follows: TGCGCCAGCAGCTTGGTGGGTGGCACTCGGAATGAAAAACTGTTTTTT. Its translation is CASSLVGGTRNEKLFF.

The CDR3 bases are TGCAGCGTTGGCGCGGGGCTCAGCACAGATACGCAGTATTTT. This translates into CSVGAGLSTDTQYF. This rearrangement joins TRBV29-1 to TRBJ2-3, with D perhaps matching TRBD2 (6 bases). Per the germline V gene, CDR1 is SQVTM and CDR2 is ANQGSEA. The V end was cut by 4 bases, the J end by 0 bases, with 11 bases between. The CDR3 is made up of 14 amino acids.

The genes are TRBV6-1 and TRBJ1-1; maybe TRBD1 (6 bases). Germline V gene sequence: CDR1 MNHNS, CDR2 SASEGT. This CDR3 comprises 13 residues. V lost 7 bases to trimming and J lost 8 bases, with 17 bases between them. CDR3 protein: CASTMDSPREAFF. The CDR3 DNA is TGTGCCAGCACCATGGACAGCCCTCGGGAAGCTTTCTTT.

The chain employs TRBV7-2 and TRBJ2-3; D is tentatively TRBD1 or TRBD2 (5 bases each). The CDR3 has 18 residues. Germline loops: CDR1 SGHTA, CDR2 FQGNSA. V was shortened by 4 bases and J by 3 bases, with 23 bases between the two germline ends. The CDR3 region has the DNA TGTGCCAGCAGCTCTCCGGGACGCTCCCCTACCAGTACAGATACGCAGTATTTT. Translated, it gives CASSSPGRSPTSTDTQYF.

This chain's CDR3 is CASSTPRDSGRREQYF. The CDR3 DNA sequence: TGTGCCAGCAGCACCCCAAGAGATAGCGGGAGACGCGAGCAGTACTTC. The chain has TRBV9 and TRBJ2-7; 9 positions agree with TRBD2. In germline, CDR1 is SGDLS, CDR2 YYNGEE. This CDR3 comprises 16 residues. With V trimmed by 4 bases and J by 6 bases, 14 bases remained unmatched.

The chain employs TRBV6-5 and TRBJ2-7; D remains unclear. Germline CDR1 MNHEY, CDR2 SVGAGI. The CDR3 contains 15 residues. Trimming pared 5 bases from V and 2 bases from J, leaving 16 bases between. The DNA of the CDR3 is TGTGCCAGCAGTCCGGGTGGGTCAGTGACCTACGAGCAGTACTTC. Translated, it gives CASSPGGSVTYEQYF.

The gene calls are TRBV30 and TRBJ2-5; D not certain. The germline V gene has CDR1 GTSNPN and CDR2 SVGIG (reference sequence). CDR3 length: 12 amino acids. Trimming pared 4 bases from V and 5 bases from J, leaving 11 bases between. The CDR3, as DNA: TGTGCCTGGAACCGAGGAAGGGAGACCCAGTACTTC. Translated: CAWNRGRETQYF.

The chain combines TRBV10-1 with TRBJ2-7; D remains ambiguous. This CDR3 has 15 amino acids. V was pared by 2 bases and J by 2 bases, with 13 bases between. Germline V CDR1 and CDR2: WNHNN, SYGVQD (reference sequence). This CDR3 reads CASSEKTTGPYEQYF. The CDR3 DNA follows: TGCGCCAGCAGTGAGAAGACCACTGGCCCCTACGAGCAGTACTTC.

V and J are TRBV19 and TRBJ1-2; D is undetermined. Per the germline V gene, CDR1 is LNHDA and CDR2 is SQIVND (reference sequence). The CDR3 totals 13 residues. Trimming stripped 9 bases from V and 0 bases from J, with 11 bases between. CDR3 sequence reads: CASRRSANYGYTF. DNA for the CDR3: TGTGCCAGCCGGCGATCAGCTAACTATGGCTACACCTTC.

V gene TRBV6-5 combines with J gene TRBJ2-7, with D uncertain. Germline values: CDR1 MNHEY, CDR2 SVGAGI. The V and J ends lost 3 bases and 6 bases respectively, with 15 bases between them. This CDR3 region has 14 residues. In DNA form, the CDR3 reads TGTGCCAGCAGTTATTTGGCACCTGGTCGCGAGCAGTACTTC. Its protein is CASSYLAPGREQYF.

The chain couples TRBV11-2 to TRBJ1-2; no firm D call. CDR3 length equals 17 residues. V lost 6 bases to trimming and J lost 2 bases, with 22 bases between them. The germline CDR1 and CDR2 sequences are SGHAT and FQNNGV. The CDR3 coding sequence is TGTGCCAGCAGGAGCCTTAGGGCATTGAGAAAAAACTATGGCTACACCTTC. Translation: CASRSLRALRKNYGYTF. Together with reference TRBV11-2 and TRBJ1-2, the CDR3 gives the full variable domain: EAGVAQSPRYKIIEKRQSVAFWCNPISGHATLYWYQQILGQGPKLLIQFQNNGVVDDSQLPKDRFSAERLKGVDSTLKIQPAKLEDSAVYLCASRSLRALRKNYGYTFGSGTRLTVV.

This chain links TRBV11-2 with TRBJ1-2; D is unclear. Germline V gives CDR1 SGHAT, CDR2 FQNNGV. CDR3 length: 13 residues. The V end lost 1 base, the J end lost 9 bases, and 12 bases lay between the germline ends. The CDR3 DNA follows: TGTGCCAGCAGCTTAGGGGAAGGGTCGAGCTACACCTTC. Its translation: CASSLGEGSSYTF.

V is TRBV5-1 and J is TRBJ2-3; 10 bases are shared with TRBD2. The ends lost 4 bases at V and 6 bases at J; junction bases unmatched: 5. The V gene's germline CDR1 is SGHRS and CDR2 YFSETQ. The CDR3 is 14 residues long. In DNA form, the CDR3 reads TGCGCCAGCAGCGCGGGACTAGCGTCTGATACGCAGTATTTT. It yields the protein CASSAGLASDTQYF.

The CDR3 bases are TGTGCCAGCAGCCCCAGCGGTGGTCCTGGAAACACCATATATTTT. Translation gives CASSPSGGPGNTIYF. The rearrangement joins TRBV7-8 to TRBJ1-3; D remains ambiguous. V lost 5 bases, J lost 2 bases, and 13 bases lay in between. Germline V gene lookup returns CDR1 SGHVS and CDR2 FQNEAQ. CDR3 length: 15 residues. Looking up the rest from reference TRBV7-8 and TRBJ1-3 gives the full variable domain: GAGVSQSPRYKVAKRGQDVALRCDPISGHVSLFWYQQALGQGPEFLTYFQNEAQLDKSGLPSDRFFAERPEGSVSTLKIQRTQQEDSAVYLCASSPSGGPGNTIYFGEGSWLTVV.

CDR3 sequence (DNA): TGTGCCAGTAGTTATAATAGGGACGGCGAGCAGTACTTC. It codes for CASSYNRDGEQYF. The chain combines TRBV19 with TRBJ2-7; the D gene could be TRBD1 or TRBD2 (5 bases each). This CDR3 region has 13 residues. CDR1 is LNHDA and CDR2 is SQIVND in the germline V gene (reference sequence). Trimming shortened V by 5 bases and J by 6 bases, and 14 bases separated the two germline ends.

V is TRBV6-6 and J is TRBJ1-2, with D uncertain. CDR1 MNHNY and CDR2 SVGAGI come from the germline V gene (reference sequence). The CDR3 extends over 11 amino acids. Trimming took 4 bases from V and 8 from J, leaving 8 bases between them. CDR3 nucleotides: TGTGCCAGCAGTTCTTTGTACGGCTACACCTTC. Its protein product is CASSSLYGYTF.

The rearrangement uses TRBV4-1 and TRBJ2-7, with 11 bases fitting TRBD2. Germline CDR1 is MGHRA and CDR2 is YSYEKL. V lost 0 bases to trimming and J lost 2 bases; unmatched junction nucleotides: 0. The CDR3 consists of 15 residues. CDR3 coding DNA: TGCGCCAGCAGCCAAGAACTAGCGGGGGCCTACGAGCAGTACTTC. Its translation: CASSQELAGAYEQYF.

The chain has TRBV4-1 and TRBJ1-1, with D tentatively TRBD1 (5 bases). V lost 4 bases to trimming and J lost 6 bases, with 15 bases between them. The CDR3 contains 14 residues. Germline V gives CDR1 MGHRA, CDR2 YSYEKL. CDR3 sequence (DNA): TGCGCCAGCAGCCCGGGACTAGAACCGCCTGAAGCTTTCTTT. It translates to CASSPGLEPPEAFF.

V is TRBV15 and J is TRBJ1-4; D not resolved. The V and J ends lost 6 bases and 2 bases respectively, with 10 bases between them. From germline, CDR1 is LNHNV and CDR2 YYDKDF (reference sequence). CDR3 length equals 14 residues. The CDR3 loop is CATRNSLTNEKLFF. The CDR3 nucleotides read TGTGCCACCAGAAACAGCCTGACTAATGAAAAACTGTTTTTT.

This rearrangement joins TRBV27 to TRBJ1-2; weak D call: TRBD1 (5 bases). Trimming removed 0 bases at V and 8 bases at J, with 10 bases between. The CDR3 is 13 residues long. Germline V gene lookup returns CDR1 MNHEY and CDR2 SMNVEV (reference sequence). CDR3 bases: TGTGCCAGCAGTTTATCGGGGACTAACGGCTACACCTTC. It encodes CASSLSGTNGYTF.